What follows is one T cell receptor (beta chain) and its context. Its antigen is not known. The sample originates from a study of T cells in Graves' hyperthyroidism and ophthalmopathy. Study results and caveats: Blood also carried most thyroid clonotypes expanded above 0.001. Ophthalmopathy, which appeared later, was predicted by the model a median about 6 months before onset.

RNA transcripts served as the template for amplifying TCR beta CDR3 regions. Researchers ran a first-round RT-PCR on the TCR CDR3 using the HTBI primer set. One entry per CDR3 protein results from TCRdb running MiXCR on the multiplex PCR reads. The data contain approximately 700,000 distinct CDR3 sequences, nearly 45% of them singletons. Exclusion of a patient resulted from uncontrolled infection, other autoimmune disease, pregnancy or lactation. Orbital computed tomography, thyroid ultrasound, serum thyroxine and TRAb, and clinical symptoms together informed the diagnoses. Trimming took off 7 bases at V and 0 bases at J, with 10 bases between the two ends. The CDR3 is 14 amino acids.

The receptor was isolated from an adult man with Graves' disease, either hyperthyroidism or ophthalmopathy (not recorded which). Source material: peripheral blood or thyroid tissue (not recorded which). The V and J genes are TRBV12-3 or TRBV12-4 and TRBJ1-3; D is unresolved. CDR3 sequence (DNA): TGTGCCAGCATTATTGGCGGCTCTGGAAACACCATATATTTT. Translation gives CASIIGGSGNTIYF.